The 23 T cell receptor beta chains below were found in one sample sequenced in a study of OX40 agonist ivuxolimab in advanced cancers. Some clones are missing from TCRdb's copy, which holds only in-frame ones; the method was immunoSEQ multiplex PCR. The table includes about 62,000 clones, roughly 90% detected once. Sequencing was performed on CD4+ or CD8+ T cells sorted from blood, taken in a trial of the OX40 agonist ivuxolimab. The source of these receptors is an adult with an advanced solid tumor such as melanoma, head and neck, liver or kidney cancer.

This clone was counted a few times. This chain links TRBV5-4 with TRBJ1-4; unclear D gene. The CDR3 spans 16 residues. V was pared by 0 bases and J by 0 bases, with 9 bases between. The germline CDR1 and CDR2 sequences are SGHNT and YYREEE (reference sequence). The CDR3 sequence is CASSLAASATNEKLFF. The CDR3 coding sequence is TGTGCCAGCAGCTTGGCAGCCAGCGCAACTAATGAAAAACTGTTTTTT.

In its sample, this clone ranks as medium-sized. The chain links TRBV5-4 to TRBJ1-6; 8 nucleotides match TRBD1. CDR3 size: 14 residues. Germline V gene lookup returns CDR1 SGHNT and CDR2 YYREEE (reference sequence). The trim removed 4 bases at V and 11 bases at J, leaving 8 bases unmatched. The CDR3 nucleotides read TGTGCCAGCAGCCCCACAGGGGGTCCGGCACCCCTCCACTTT. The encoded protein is CASSPTGGPAPLHF. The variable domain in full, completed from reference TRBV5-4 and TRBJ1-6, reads ETGVTQSPTHLIKTRGQQVTLRCSSQSGHNTVSWYQQALGQGPQFIFQYYREEENGRGNFPPRFSGLQFPNYSSELNVNALELDDSALYLCASSPTGGPAPLHFGNGTRLTVT.

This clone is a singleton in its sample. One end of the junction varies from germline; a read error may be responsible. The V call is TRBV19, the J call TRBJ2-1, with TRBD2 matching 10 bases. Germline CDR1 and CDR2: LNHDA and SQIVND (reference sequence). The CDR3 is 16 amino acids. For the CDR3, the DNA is TGTGCCAGTGGCACCATAGCGGGAGGCTCCTACAATGAGCGGTTCTTC. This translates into CASGTIAGGSYNERFF.

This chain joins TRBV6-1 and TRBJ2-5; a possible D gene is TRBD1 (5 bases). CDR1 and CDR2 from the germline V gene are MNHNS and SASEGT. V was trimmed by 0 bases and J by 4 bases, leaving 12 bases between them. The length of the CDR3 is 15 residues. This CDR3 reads CASSEAWTISETQYF. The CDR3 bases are TGTGCCAGCAGTGAAGCATGGACAATCTCAGAGACCCAGTACTTC.

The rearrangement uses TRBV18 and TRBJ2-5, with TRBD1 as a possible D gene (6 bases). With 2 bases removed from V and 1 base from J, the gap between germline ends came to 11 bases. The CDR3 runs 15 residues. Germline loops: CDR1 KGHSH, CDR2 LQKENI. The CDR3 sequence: CASSPGQTPQETQYF. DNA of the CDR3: TGTGCCAGCTCACCAGGACAGACACCCCAAGAGACCCAGTACTTC.

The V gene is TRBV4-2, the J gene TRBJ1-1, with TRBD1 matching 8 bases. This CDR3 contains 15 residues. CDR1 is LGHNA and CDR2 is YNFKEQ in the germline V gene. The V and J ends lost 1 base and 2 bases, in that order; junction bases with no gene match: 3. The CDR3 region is CASSQVTGGNTEAFF. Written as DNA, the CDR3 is TGTGCCAGCAGCCAAGTCACAGGGGGTAACACTGAAGCTTTCTTT.

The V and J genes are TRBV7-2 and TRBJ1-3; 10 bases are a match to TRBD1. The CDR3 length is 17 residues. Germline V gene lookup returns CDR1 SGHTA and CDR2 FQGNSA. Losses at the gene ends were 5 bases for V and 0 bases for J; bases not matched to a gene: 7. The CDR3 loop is CASSLRQGASSGNTIYF. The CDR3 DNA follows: TGTGCCAGCAGCCTCCGACAGGGGGCGAGCTCTGGAAACACCATATATTTT.

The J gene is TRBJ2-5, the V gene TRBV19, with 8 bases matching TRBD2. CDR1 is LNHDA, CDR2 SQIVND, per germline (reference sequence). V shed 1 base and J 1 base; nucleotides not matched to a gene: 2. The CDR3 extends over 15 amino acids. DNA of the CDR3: TGTGCCAGTAGTATAGGGGGGACTAGCCAAGAGACCCAGTACTTC. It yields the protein CASSIGGTSQETQYF.

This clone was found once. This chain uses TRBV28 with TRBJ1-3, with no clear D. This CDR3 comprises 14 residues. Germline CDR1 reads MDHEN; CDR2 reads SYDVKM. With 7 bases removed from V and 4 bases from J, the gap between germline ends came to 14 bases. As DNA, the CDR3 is TGTGCCAGCACCGACCCGGGTCGAGGAAACACCATATATTTT. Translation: CASTDPGRGNTIYF.

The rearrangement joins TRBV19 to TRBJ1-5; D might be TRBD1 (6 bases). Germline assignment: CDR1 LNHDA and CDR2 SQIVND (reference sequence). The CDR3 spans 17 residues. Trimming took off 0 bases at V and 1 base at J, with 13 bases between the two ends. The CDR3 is CASSIDGGAGSNQPQHF. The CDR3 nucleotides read TGTGCCAGTAGTATAGATGGGGGGGCAGGGAGCAATCAGCCCCAGCATTTT.

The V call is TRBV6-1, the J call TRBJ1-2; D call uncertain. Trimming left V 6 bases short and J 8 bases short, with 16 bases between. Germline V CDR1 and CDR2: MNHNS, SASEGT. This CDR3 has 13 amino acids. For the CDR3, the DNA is TGTGCCAGCAGGTTCGAGGTGGGTTGGGGCTACACCTTC. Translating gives CASRFEVGWGYTF.

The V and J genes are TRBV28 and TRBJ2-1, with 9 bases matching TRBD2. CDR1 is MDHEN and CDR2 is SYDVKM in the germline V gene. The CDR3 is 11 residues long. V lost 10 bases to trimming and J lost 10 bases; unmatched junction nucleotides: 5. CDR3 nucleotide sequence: TGTGCCACGGAGACTAGCGGAGAGCAGTTCTTC. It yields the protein CATETSGEQFF.

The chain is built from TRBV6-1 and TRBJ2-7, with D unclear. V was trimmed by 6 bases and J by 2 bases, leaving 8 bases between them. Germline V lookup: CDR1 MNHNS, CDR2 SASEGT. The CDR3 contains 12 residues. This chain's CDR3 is CASSSTTYEQYF. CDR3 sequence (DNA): TGTGCCAGCAGCTCTACGACCTACGAGCAGTACTTC.

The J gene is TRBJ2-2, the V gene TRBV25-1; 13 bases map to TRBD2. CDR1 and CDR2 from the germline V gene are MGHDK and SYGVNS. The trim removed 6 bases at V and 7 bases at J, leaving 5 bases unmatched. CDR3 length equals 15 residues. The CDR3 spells CASRGLAGAGGELFF. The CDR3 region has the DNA TGTGCCAGCAGAGGACTAGCGGGAGCAGGCGGGGAGCTGTTTTTT.

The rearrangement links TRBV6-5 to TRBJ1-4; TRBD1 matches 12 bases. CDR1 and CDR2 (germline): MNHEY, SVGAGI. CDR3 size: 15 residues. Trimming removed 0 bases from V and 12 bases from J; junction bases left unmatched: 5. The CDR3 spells CASSYSPGQGAQLFF. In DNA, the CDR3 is TGTGCCAGCAGTTACTCTCCGGGACAGGGGGCCCAACTGTTTTTT.

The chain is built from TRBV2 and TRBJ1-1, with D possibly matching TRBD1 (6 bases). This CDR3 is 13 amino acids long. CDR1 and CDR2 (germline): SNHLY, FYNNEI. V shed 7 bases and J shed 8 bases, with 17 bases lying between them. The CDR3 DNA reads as TGTGCCAGCACCGTCAACAGGGTCCGGGAAGCTTTCTTT. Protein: CASTVNRVREAFF.

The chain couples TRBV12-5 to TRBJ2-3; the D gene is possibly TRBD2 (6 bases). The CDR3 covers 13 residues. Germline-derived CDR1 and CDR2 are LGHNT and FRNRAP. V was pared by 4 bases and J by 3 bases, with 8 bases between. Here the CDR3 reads CASGWGLTDTQYF. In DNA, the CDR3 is TGTGCTAGTGGTTGGGGACTTACAGATACGCAGTATTTT.

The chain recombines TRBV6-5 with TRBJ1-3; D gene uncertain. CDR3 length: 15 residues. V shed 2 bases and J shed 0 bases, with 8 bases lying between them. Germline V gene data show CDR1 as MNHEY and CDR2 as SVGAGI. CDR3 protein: CASSYRRHSGNTIYF. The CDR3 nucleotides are TGTGCCAGCAGTTACAGGCGACACTCTGGAAACACCATATATTTT.

Written as DNA, the CDR3 is TGTGCCAGCAGCTTACAGTTAGTCGGCACTGAAGCTTTCTTT. Translation: CASSLQLVGTEAFF. The V and J genes are TRBV11-2 and TRBJ1-1; no firm D call. The V end lost 2 bases, the J end lost 4 bases, and 11 bases lay between the germline ends. The V gene's germline CDR1 is SGHAT and CDR2 FQNNGV. CDR3 length: 14 amino acids.

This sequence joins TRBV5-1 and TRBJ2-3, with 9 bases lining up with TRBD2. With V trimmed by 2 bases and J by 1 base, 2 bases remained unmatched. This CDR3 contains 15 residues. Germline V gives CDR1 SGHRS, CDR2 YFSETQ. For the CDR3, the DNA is TGCGCCAGCAGCTTTAGGACTAGCGGCACAGATACGCAGTATTTT. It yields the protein CASSFRTSGTDTQYF.

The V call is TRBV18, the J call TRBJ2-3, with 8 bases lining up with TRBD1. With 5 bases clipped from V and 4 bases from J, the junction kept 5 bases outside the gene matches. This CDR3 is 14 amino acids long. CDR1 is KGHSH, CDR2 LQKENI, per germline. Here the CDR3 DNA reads TGTGCCAGCTCAACTGACAGGGGAGCAGATACGCAGTATTTT. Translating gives CASSTDRGADTQYF.

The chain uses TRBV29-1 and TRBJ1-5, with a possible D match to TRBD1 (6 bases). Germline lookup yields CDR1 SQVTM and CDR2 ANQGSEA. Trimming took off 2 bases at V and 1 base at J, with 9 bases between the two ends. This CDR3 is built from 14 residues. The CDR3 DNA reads TGCAGCGTTGAAATAGGGGGGAGCAATCAGCCCCAGCATTTT. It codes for CSVEIGGSNQPQHF.

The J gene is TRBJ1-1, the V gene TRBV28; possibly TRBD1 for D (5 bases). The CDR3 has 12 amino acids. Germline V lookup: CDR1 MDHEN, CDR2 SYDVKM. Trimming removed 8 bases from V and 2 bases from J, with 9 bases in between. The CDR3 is CASFRGNTEAFF. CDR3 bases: TGTGCCAGCTTTCGGGGCAACACTGAAGCTTTCTTT.